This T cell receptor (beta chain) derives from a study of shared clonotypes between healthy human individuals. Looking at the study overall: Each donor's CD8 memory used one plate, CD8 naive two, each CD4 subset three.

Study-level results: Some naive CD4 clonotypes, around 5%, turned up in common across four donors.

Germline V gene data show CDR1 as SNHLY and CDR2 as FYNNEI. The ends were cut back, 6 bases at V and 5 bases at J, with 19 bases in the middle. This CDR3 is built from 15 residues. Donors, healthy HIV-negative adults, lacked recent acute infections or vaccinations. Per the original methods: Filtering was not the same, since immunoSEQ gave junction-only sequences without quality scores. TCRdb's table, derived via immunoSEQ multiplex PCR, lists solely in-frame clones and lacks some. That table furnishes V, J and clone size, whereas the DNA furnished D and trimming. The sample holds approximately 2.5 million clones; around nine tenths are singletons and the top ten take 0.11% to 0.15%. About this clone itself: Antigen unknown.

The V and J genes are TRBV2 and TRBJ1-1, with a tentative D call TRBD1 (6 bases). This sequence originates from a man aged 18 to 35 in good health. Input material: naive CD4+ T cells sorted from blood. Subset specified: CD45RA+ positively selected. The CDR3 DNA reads TGTGCCAGCAGCGATTCCTCCGGGACACGAACTGAAGCTTTCTTT. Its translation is CASSDSSGTRTEAFF.